This T cell receptor (beta chain) was identified in a study of blood T cell repertoires in COVID-19. Germline CDR1 reads SNHLY; CDR2 reads FYNNEI. The trim removed 6 bases at V and 6 bases at J, leaving 5 bases unmatched. CDR3 length: 14 residues. Method: immunoSEQ multiplex PCR; TCRdb's copy keeps in-frame clones and lacks some. The sample has around 280,000 clones; roughly 89% are singletons. The rearrangement uses TRBV2 and TRBJ1-5; TRBD1 aligns across 10 bases. Source material: PBMCs or T cells enriched from blood (not recorded which). The source is a middle-aged woman who had recovered from COVID-19. CDR3 residues: CASRLTGGIQPQHF. CDR3 bases: TGTGCCAGCAGACTGACAGGGGGCATTCAGCCCCAGCATTTT.